The 17 T cell receptor beta chains presented below share a single source sample, sequenced in a study of CD8 T cells in ankylosing spondylitis. Findings and caveats of the study: Characteristic, it appeared, of ankylosing spondylitis blood was a TCR beta motif of seven or eight highly homologous variants.

A single record per CDR3 protein comes from TCRdb applying MiXCR to the 5' RACE reads. The sample includes roughly 300,000 distinct CDR3 sequences, 7% to 9% of them seen just once. These receptors lack a known antigen. Material for sequencing was blood, either unsorted or a sorted T cell fraction (not recorded which). These receptors were collected from a male donor with ankylosing spondylitis.

There are many counts of this clonotype. The genes are TRBV11-2 and TRBJ2-7, with D possibly being TRBD2 (6 bases). CDR1 SGHAT and CDR2 FQNNGV come from the germline V gene. Trimming took 3 bases from V and 4 from J, leaving 19 bases between them. This CDR3 has 16 amino acids. CDR3 DNA: TGTGCCAGCAGCTTTACCCTAGCGTCGGAATTGTACGAGCAGTACTTC. Its protein product is CASSFTLASELYEQYF.

This rearrangement joins TRBV28 to TRBJ1-5, with 9 bases fitting TRBD1. The germline V gene encodes CDR1 MDHEN and CDR2 SYDVKM. The V gene end was trimmed by 5 bases and the J gene end by 7 bases; junction bases not matched to a gene: 12. The CDR3 runs to 16 residues. The CDR3 loop is CASSLTGGVWEQPQHF. Written as DNA, the CDR3 is TGTGCCAGCAGTCTTACAGGGGGCGTTTGGGAACAGCCCCAGCATTTT.

V usage is TRBV12-3 or TRBV12-4 and J usage is TRBJ2-7; D possibly uses TRBD1 or TRBD2 (5 bases each). V gave up 4 bases and J gave up 5 bases, with 15 bases separating them. There are 14 residues in the CDR3. CDR3 DNA sequence: TGTGCCAGCAGTTCGGGGCAGGTTATCCACGAGCAGTACTTC. This gives the protein CASSSGQVIHEQYF.

The J gene is TRBJ1-5, the V gene TRBV18; tentative D call: TRBD1 (6 bases). Germline assignment: CDR1 KGHSH and CDR2 LQKENI. The CDR3 has 18 residues. V lost 3 bases, J lost 5 bases, and 23 bases lay in between. The chain's CDR3 is CASSPLRGAPTRDQPQHF. The DNA of the CDR3 is TGTGCCAGCTCACCTCTCCGGGGGGCACCAACCCGGGATCAGCCCCAGCATTTT.

This clonotype was observed a handful of times. The CDR3 coding sequence is TGTGCCAGCAGCCAAGTCGGAGGACGACTAGCGGAGTTATACAATGAGCAGTTCTTC. Residues: CASSQVGGRLAELYNEQFF. The chain joins TRBV4-2 to TRBJ2-1; 9 bases agree with TRBD2. The CDR3 has 19 residues. From germline, CDR1 is LGHNA and CDR2 YNFKEQ. Trimming removed 1 base from V and 4 bases from J; junction bases left unmatched: 14.

This clonotype was seen repeatedly, ten times or more. The rearrangement joins TRBV7-6 to TRBJ2-2, with 9 bases matching TRBD2. This CDR3 spans 16 amino acids. Germline CDR1 is SGHVS and CDR2 is FNYEAQ. J lost 2 bases, V lost 2 bases, and 3 bases had no gene match. The CDR3 DNA reads as TGTGCCAGCAGCTTATTACTAGCGGGTAACACCGGGGAGCTGTTTTTT. This codes for CASSLLLAGNTGELFF.

This clonotype occurred a few times. The V call is TRBV5-1, the J call TRBJ2-7; D is uncertain. V was cut by 2 bases and J by 2 bases, with 14 bases left in between. CDR1 is SGHRS, CDR2 YFSETQ, per germline. The CDR3 length is 15 residues. The CDR3 reads CASSLSGRSPYEQYF. CDR3 nucleotides: TGCGCCAGCAGCTTATCCGGGCGGAGCCCCTACGAGCAGTACTTC.

The chain employs TRBV28 and TRBJ2-1, with 12 bases that match TRBD2. J gave up 4 bases and V 9 bases, and 7 bases lay outside the gene matches. The CDR3 sequence is 15 residues long. Germline V gives CDR1 MDHEN, CDR2 SYDVKM. The CDR3 loop is CASSKGTSGYNEQFF. The CDR3, as DNA: TGTGCCAGTTCTAAAGGGACTAGCGGGTACAATGAGCAGTTCTTC.

The V and J genes are TRBV4-1 and TRBJ2-5, with 7 bases that match TRBD1. This CDR3 comprises 17 residues. Germline V gives CDR1 MGHRA, CDR2 YSYEKL. The V gene end was trimmed by 1 base and the J gene end by 4 bases; junction bases not matched to a gene: 12. The CDR3 DNA follows: TGCGCCAGCAGCCAAGTCTCGGGGCGGTCAGGGGGAGAGACCCAGTACTTC. Its translation is CASSQVSGRSGGETQYF.

The chain joins TRBV4-2 to TRBJ1-3; maybe TRBD1 (5 bases). The CDR3 length is 18 residues. Per the germline V gene, CDR1 is LGHNA and CDR2 is YNFKEQ. The V end was cut by 0 bases, the J end by 1 base, with 16 bases between. The CDR3 nucleotides are TGTGCCAGCAGCCAAGATATCAGGGAGCAGCCATCTGGAAACACCATATATTTT. Translation gives CASSQDIREQPSGNTIYF.

The chain employs TRBV12-3 or TRBV12-4 and TRBJ2-5; 8 positions agree with TRBD2. V lost 6 bases to trimming and J lost 5 bases; unmatched junction nucleotides: 11. The CDR3 spans 15 residues. The CDR3 protein is CASSPALAGTETQYF. The CDR3 DNA follows: TGTGCCAGCAGCCCTGCCCTAGCGGGTACGGAGACCCAGTACTTC.

There are many counts of this clonotype. The chain carries TRBV10-3 and TRBJ2-7; D gene ambiguous. This CDR3 region has 16 residues. Trimming removed 0 bases from V and 0 bases from J, with 12 bases in between. From germline, CDR1 is ENHRY and CDR2 SYGVKD. The CDR3 protein is CAISESSRESSYEQYF. The CDR3 nucleotides are TGTGCCATCAGTGAGTCTTCCCGCGAGAGCTCCTACGAGCAGTACTTC.

This clonotype has a handful of counts. The chain employs TRBV29-1 and TRBJ2-1, with TRBD2 as a possible D gene (5 bases). This CDR3 spans 12 amino acids. The germline gives CDR1 SQVTM, CDR2 ANQGSEA. The V gene lost 5 bases and the J gene lost 3 bases, with 8 bases spanning the gap. The chain's CDR3 is CSVQAVYNEQFF. CDR3 DNA sequence: TGCAGCGTTCAAGCGGTCTACAATGAGCAGTTCTTC.

The chain is built from TRBV5-1 and TRBJ2-3; 7 bases align to TRBD1. Trimming removed 4 bases from V and 2 bases from J; junction bases left unmatched: 7. This CDR3 comprises 15 residues. Per germline, CDR1 SGHRS and CDR2 YFSETQ. CDR3 protein: CASSGTGVNTDTQYF. The CDR3 bases are TGCGCCAGCAGCGGTACAGGGGTCAACACAGATACGCAGTATTTT.

The genes are TRBV5-1 and TRBJ2-5, with D unresolved. The CDR3 spans 11 residues. The V end lost 0 bases, the J end lost 7 bases, and 4 bases lay between the germline ends. CDR1 SGHRS and CDR2 YFSETQ come from the germline V gene. As DNA, the CDR3 is TGCGCCAGCAGCTTGGATGGGACCCAGTACTTC. As protein: CASSLDGTQYF.

This clonotype was recorded at least ten times. The V and J genes are TRBV5-1 and TRBJ2-4; a possible D gene is TRBD2 (6 bases). Germline V CDR1 and CDR2: SGHRS, YFSETQ. This CDR3 has 15 amino acids. V lost 0 bases and J lost 13, with 20 bases in between. DNA of the CDR3: TGCGCCAGCAGCTTGGCGCTGGGGGGAAGGGACGGACAGTACTTC. It encodes CASSLALGGRDGQYF. The full variable domain, rest sourced from reference TRBV5-1 and TRBJ2-4, is KAGVTQTPRYLIKTRGQQVTLSCSPISGHRSVSWYQQTPGQGLQFLFEYFSETQRNKGNFPGRFSGRQFSNSRSEMNVSTLELGDSALYLCASSLALGGRDGQYFGAGTRLSVL.

This chain uses TRBV7-9 with TRBJ2-1, with 13 bases matching TRBD2. Germline V gene data show CDR1 as SEHNR and CDR2 as FQNEAQ (reference sequence). This CDR3 comprises 15 residues. Unmatched junction bases numbered 8, after V lost 3 bases and J lost 12 bases. The CDR3 loop reads CASSFTLAGGGGQFF. CDR3 in DNA: TGTGCCAGCAGCTTTACACTAGCGGGAGGGGGTGGGCAGTTCTTC.